Each of the 26 T cell receptor beta chains below was sequenced from the same sample in a study of blood T cell repertoires in COVID-19. Clones were read by immunoSEQ multiplex PCR, and TCRdb kept only the in-frame ones, dropping some. The table shows roughly 300,000 clones, with around 92% occurring only once. The specimen sequenced was peripheral blood. The origin of the receptors is a woman aged 25 to 45 with COVID-19, enrolled during active disease.

The chain uses TRBV6-2 or TRBV6-3 and TRBJ2-5; 7 bases map to TRBD2. CDR3 length: 14 amino acids. The V gene end was trimmed by 4 bases and the J gene end by 2 bases; junction bases not matched to a gene: 4. Germline assignment: CDR1 MNHEY and CDR2 SVGEGT. The chain's CDR3 is CASSSSGEQETQYF. DNA of the CDR3: TGTGCCAGCAGTTCCAGCGGGGAACAAGAGACCCAGTACTTC.

A few counts support this clone. The rearrangement uses TRBV5-1 and TRBJ2-7; 8 bases align to TRBD1. The V gene end was trimmed by 0 bases and the J gene end by 3 bases; junction bases not matched to a gene: 8. This CDR3 comprises 16 residues. Germline-derived CDR1 and CDR2 are SGHRS and YFSETQ. CDR3 DNA: TGCGCCAGCAGCTTGGGGGCCACAGGGGGTAACTACGAGCAGTACGTC. This translates into CASSLGATGGNYEQYV.

Only a few counts were recorded for this clone. Other DNA sequences in this specimen translate into the identical CDR3. This chain links TRBV6-4 with TRBJ2-3; 12 bases align to TRBD2. CDR1 is MRHNA and CDR2 is SNTAGT in the germline V gene. The CDR3 spans 16 residues. The ends lost 0 bases at V and 3 bases at J; junction bases unmatched: 1. The CDR3 loop is CASSDSTSGGTDTQYF. Written as DNA, the CDR3 is TGTGCCAGCAGTGACTCCACTAGCGGGGGGACAGATACGCAGTATTTT.

The chain recombines TRBV15 with TRBJ2-7, with D perhaps TRBD1 (6 bases). This CDR3 contains 15 residues. Germline CDR1 is LNHNV and CDR2 is YYDKDF (reference sequence). V dropped 8 bases and J dropped 5 bases, with 22 bases sitting between them. The CDR3: CATWAGLGQGNEQYF. Written as DNA, the CDR3 is TGTGCCACCTGGGCAGGGTTGGGCCAGGGGAACGAGCAGTACTTC.

V is TRBV18 and J is TRBJ1-4; tentatively, D is TRBD1 (5 bases). The germline V and J ends were trimmed by 4 bases and 12 bases, with 18 bases remaining between them. From germline, CDR1 is KGHSH and CDR2 LQKENI. The CDR3 has 14 amino acids. CDR3: CASSQGNRFSELFF. CDR3 sequence (DNA): TGTGCCAGCTCACAGGGGAACAGGTTTTCAGAACTGTTTTTT.

The J gene is TRBJ1-4, the V gene TRBV30; TRBD1 is a possible D gene (6 bases). The V end was cut by 1 base, the J end by 6 bases, with 12 bases between. The CDR3 totals 14 residues. In germline, CDR1 is GTSNPN, CDR2 SVGIG (reference sequence). The CDR3 DNA reads as TGTGCCTGGAGTGGGGGACACACTTATGAAAAACTGTTTTTT. Its translation is CAWSGGHTYEKLFF.

This clone showed up many times. The chain recombines TRBV23-1 with TRBJ2-7; TRBD2 might be the D (5 bases). TRBV23-1 is recorded as an ORF, its role being uncertain. This CDR3 has 14 amino acids. The V end lost 6 bases, the J end lost 6 bases, and 18 bases lay between the germline ends. CDR3 protein: CASRDYPDDGEQYV. As DNA, the CDR3 is TGCGCCAGCAGAGACTATCCGGATGACGGCGAGCAGTACGTC.

V gene TRBV9 combines with J gene TRBJ1-2; the D gene is possibly TRBD1 (6 bases). The CDR3 has 15 residues. V lost 3 bases, J lost 4 bases, and 16 bases lay in between. Germline CDR1 reads SGDLS; CDR2 reads YYNGEE. DNA for the CDR3: TGTGCCAGCAGCGCCGCAACCGGGACACCCTATGGCTACACCTTC. This sequence encodes CASSAATGTPYGYTF. The full variable domain, rest sourced from reference TRBV9 and TRBJ1-2, is DSGVTQTPKHLITATGQRVTLRCSPRSGDLSVYWYQQSLDQGLQFLIQYYNGEERAKGNILERFSAQQFPDLHSELNLSSLELGDSALYFCASSAATGTPYGYTFGSGTRLTVV.

Here the CDR3 DNA reads TGTGCCAGCAGTTTATCTTTCTTCGAGGTTAGAGTTCGACCCCTCCACTTT. It codes for CASSLSFFEVRVRPLHF. The chain combines TRBV28 with TRBJ1-6; no definite D call. Per germline, CDR1 MDHEN and CDR2 SYDVKM. V lost 1 base, J lost 12 bases, and 22 bases lay in between. This CDR3 contains 17 residues.

The genes are TRBV13 and TRBJ2-1; D is uncertain. CDR3 length: 15 residues. Germline CDR1 and CDR2: PRHDT and FYEKMQ (reference sequence). Trimming took off 4 bases at V and 5 bases at J, with 15 bases between the two ends. The CDR3 nucleotides read TGTGCCAGCAGCTCCGAGCGACGGATGAACAATGAGCAGTTCTTC. Its protein is CASSSERRMNNEQFF.

J is TRBJ2-7 and V is TRBV19; 9 bases are a match to TRBD1. V shed 4 bases, J shed 5 bases, and the junction held 9 bases outside the gene matches. The V gene's germline CDR1 is LNHDA and CDR2 SQIVND (reference sequence). This CDR3 is 15 amino acids long. As DNA, the CDR3 is TGTGCCAGTAGTACCTTGATAAGACAGGGGGACGAGCAGTACTTC. This sequence encodes CASSTLIRQGDEQYF.

The rearrangement joins TRBV3-1 (or the pseudogene TRBV3-2) to TRBJ1-4; no definite D call. Trimming took 0 bases from V and 7 from J, leaving 18 bases between them. CDR3 length: 17 residues. In germline, CDR1 is LGHDT, CDR2 YNNKEL (reference sequence). The CDR3 here is CASSQDQMWEGGEKLFF. CDR3 coding DNA: TGTGCCAGCAGCCAAGATCAGATGTGGGAGGGAGGTGAAAAACTGTTTTTT.

The CDR3 DNA reads TGTGCCAGCAGTGAGGAGTGGGTGGTAGGCGGGGGCTACGAGCAGTACTTC. It specifies CASSEEWVVGGGYEQYF. The rearrangement links TRBV2 to TRBJ2-7, with 7 bases identical to TRBD2. Per germline, CDR1 SNHLY and CDR2 FYNNEI. J lost 3 bases, V lost 3 bases, and 14 bases had no gene match. The CDR3 is 17 residues long.

The CDR3 is CASSFGRVEEAFF. CDR3 in DNA: TGCGCCAGCAGCTTCGGCAGGGTTGAAGAAGCTTTCTTT. This chain links TRBV5-1 with TRBJ1-1; a weak D match, TRBD1 (5 bases). V was clipped by 2 bases and J by 8 bases, with 13 bases between them. The CDR3 is made up of 13 amino acids. CDR1 and CDR2 (germline): SGHRS, YFSETQ.

The rearrangement joins TRBV3-1 (or the pseudogene TRBV3-2) to TRBJ1-2; D perhaps matches TRBD1 (6 bases). This CDR3 spans 13 amino acids. The germline V gene encodes CDR1 LGHDT and CDR2 YNNKEL (reference sequence). The ends were cut back, 4 bases at V and 3 bases at J, with 9 bases in the middle. This CDR3 reads CASSLGQHYGYTF. DNA for the CDR3: TGTGCCAGCAGCCTTGGACAGCACTATGGCTACACCTTC.

The chain is built from TRBV28 and TRBJ1-1, with D possibly TRBD1 on 6 matching bases. Germline CDR1 MDHEN, CDR2 SYDVKM. Trimming removed 8 bases at V and 5 bases at J, with 21 bases between. The CDR3 runs 15 residues. This chain's CDR3 is CASYALRTVGTEAFF. In nucleotides, the CDR3 is TGTGCCAGCTATGCCTTAAGGACAGTGGGAACTGAAGCTTTCTTT.

This rearrangement joins TRBV5-4 to TRBJ2-3, with a tentative D call TRBD2 (5 bases). The germline V gene has CDR1 SGHNT and CDR2 YYREEE (reference sequence). The V gene lost 3 bases and the J gene lost 8 bases, with 16 bases spanning the gap. The CDR3 totals 14 residues. CDR3 residues: CASSSARTPFTQYF. CDR3 in DNA: TGTGCCAGCAGCTCGGCCCGGACTCCGTTTACGCAGTATTTT.

The chain has TRBV11-2 and TRBJ2-2; 7 nucleotides agree with TRBD2. The CDR3 has 15 amino acids. From germline, CDR1 is SGHAT and CDR2 FQNNGV. V lost 3 bases to trimming and J lost 5 bases; unmatched junction nucleotides: 6. This CDR3 is CASSLNTGGTGELFF. CDR3 in DNA: TGTGCCAGCAGCTTGAACACCGGGGGGACCGGGGAGCTGTTTTTT.

The CDR3 here is CASSIRKASYNEQFF. CDR3 DNA sequence: TGTGCCAGTAGTATCCGCAAAGCCTCCTACAATGAGCAGTTCTTC. J is TRBJ2-1 and V is TRBV19; D remains ambiguous. Germline V gene data show CDR1 as LNHDA and CDR2 as SQIVND (reference sequence). This CDR3 region has 15 residues. The ends were cut back, 3 bases at V and 0 bases at J, with 9 bases in the middle. Looking up the rest from reference TRBV19 and TRBJ2-1 gives the full variable domain: DGGITQSPKYLFRKEGQNVTLSCEQNLNHDAMYWYRQDPGQGLRLIYYSQIVNDFQKGDIAEGYSVSREKKESFPLTVTSAQKNPTAFYLCASSIRKASYNEQFFGPGTRLTVL.

This clone was counted once. V gene TRBV5-4 combines with J gene TRBJ2-2; TRBD2 matches 11 bases. The CDR3 length is 18 residues. In germline, CDR1 is SGHNT, CDR2 YYREEE (reference sequence). Losses at the gene ends were 3 bases for V and 1 base for J; bases not matched to a gene: 8. Here the CDR3 DNA reads TGTGCCAGCAGCTCTGGTAGCGGGGGGGCCCGGAACACCGGGGAGCTGTTTTTT. Residues: CASSSGSGGARNTGELFF.

V gene TRBV5-1 combines with J gene TRBJ1-5; 7 nucleotides agree with TRBD1. The ends lost 7 bases at V and 5 bases at J; junction bases unmatched: 6. The CDR3 covers 13 residues. The germline V gene encodes CDR1 SGHRS and CDR2 YFSETQ. The CDR3 region is CASRDRVDQPQHF. DNA of the CDR3: TGCGCCAGCCGCGACAGGGTCGATCAGCCCCAGCATTTT.

The chain recombines TRBV19 with TRBJ1-1; the match to TRBD1 covers 9 bases. The junction had 8 bases not matched to a gene; V was cut back by 5 bases and J by 10 bases. The CDR3 is made up of 13 amino acids. Germline CDR1 and CDR2: LNHDA and SQIVND (reference sequence). CDR3 coding DNA: TGTGCCAGTAGTCCTCGGACAGGGGAGCGAGCTTTCTTT. Translating gives CASSPRTGERAFF.

In its sample, this clone was seen once. The chain combines TRBV2 with TRBJ1-3; 7 nucleotides line up with TRBD1. Unmatched junction bases numbered 10, after V lost 7 bases and J lost 4 bases. Germline V gene sequence: CDR1 SNHLY, CDR2 FYNNEI. This CDR3 region has 15 residues. As DNA, the CDR3 is TGTGCCAGCACCCGGGCAGGGGGAGACGGAAACACCATATATTTT. This codes for CASTRAGGDGNTIYF.

The chain has TRBV29-1 and TRBJ1-1; TRBD1 agrees at 10 bases. The CDR3 runs to 14 residues. With V trimmed by 3 bases and J by 1 base, 2 bases remained unmatched. Germline lookup yields CDR1 SQVTM and CDR2 ANQGSEA. The CDR3 DNA follows: TGCAGCGTTGAGGGACAGGGGTGGAACACTGAAGCTTTCTTT. It encodes CSVEGQGWNTEAFF.

The CDR3 DNA sequence: TGTGCCAGCAGCCAAGATTACGGGGGAACCCTCTATGGCTACACCTTC. Protein: CASSQDYGGTLYGYTF. The chain employs TRBV4-2 and TRBJ1-2; TRBD1 is a possible D gene (5 bases). Trimming removed 0 bases from V and 4 bases from J, with 15 bases in between. The germline V gene has CDR1 LGHNA and CDR2 YNFKEQ. The CDR3 loop spans 16 amino acids.

DNA of the CDR3: TGTGCCAGCAGCTCCAGGGACAGGGGGAGGTATGGCTACACCTTC. Protein: CASSSRDRGRYGYTF. The J gene is TRBJ1-2, the V gene TRBV7-2; 11 bases align to TRBD1. CDR1 and CDR2 from the germline V gene are SGHTA and FQGNSA. This CDR3 region has 15 residues. Trimming took 4 bases from V and 5 from J; bases not matched to a gene: 6.